What follows are 17 T cell receptor beta chains derived from one specimen sequenced in a study of cytomegalovirus exposure and HLA in healthy donors. PCR involved 60 Vbeta and 13 Jbeta primers. Repertoires were generated with immunoSEQ multiplex PCR, while TCRdb's copy carries only in-frame clones and drops some. In the table there are 60,000 to 90,000 clones, about 67% of which are singletons. Sequencing was performed on PBMCs. The source is a man aged 35 to 55 in good health and CMV-seropositive.

The chain couples TRBV29-1 to TRBJ1-1; possibly TRBD1 for D (6 bases). CDR3 size: 12 residues. Trimming took off 4 bases at V and 6 bases at J, with 12 bases between the two ends. In germline, CDR1 is SQVTM, CDR2 ANQGSEA. The CDR3 DNA reads TGCAGCGTTGCACGGGGGGCCGCTGAAGCTTTCTTT. Protein sequence: CSVARGAAEAFF.

J is TRBJ1-4 and V is TRBV29-1; possibly TRBD1 for D (6 bases). The CDR3 runs to 15 residues. Trimming removed 0 bases from V and 8 bases from J, with 16 bases in between. Germline CDR1 SQVTM, CDR2 ANQGSEA. The CDR3 DNA reads as TGCAGCGTTGAAGATCAGCAGGGGTTTAGGGAAAAACTGTTTTTT. It encodes CSVEDQQGFREKLFF.

This rearrangement joins TRBV19 to TRBJ2-1; D is undetermined. V was clipped by 5 bases and J by 8 bases, with 10 bases between them. Germline V gene lookup returns CDR1 LNHDA and CDR2 SQIVND (reference sequence). The CDR3 has 12 residues. CDR3 bases: TGTGCCAGTAGTCAACTCCGCGATGAGCAGTTCTTC. Encoded protein: CASSQLRDEQFF.

This clone showed up just a few times. This chain joins TRBV4-1 and TRBJ2-7; D call uncertain. The germline gives CDR1 MGHRA, CDR2 YSYEKL. This CDR3 has 14 amino acids. Trimming left V 1 base short and J 5 bases short, with 12 bases between. CDR3 in amino acids: CASSQVANRNEQYF. The CDR3 nucleotides are TGCGCCAGCAGCCAAGTAGCCAATCGGAACGAGCAGTACTTC.

The chain carries TRBV27 and TRBJ2-7, with 10 positions matching TRBD2. The length of the CDR3 is 15 residues. Losses at the gene ends were 5 bases for V and 0 bases for J; bases not matched to a gene: 4. Germline lookup yields CDR1 MNHEY and CDR2 SMNVEV (reference sequence). The CDR3 DNA sequence: TGTGCCAGCAGTGACCCTAGCGGGAGCTCCTACGAGCAGTACTTC. Translating gives CASSDPSGSSYEQYF.

This rearrangement joins TRBV5-1 to TRBJ2-5, with TRBD2 identical over 12 bases. Germline V gene sequence: CDR1 SGHRS, CDR2 YFSETQ. J was trimmed by 3 bases and V by 4 bases; bases with no gene match: 4. The CDR3 loop spans 15 amino acids. The CDR3 protein is CASSPTSGREETQYF. The CDR3 DNA reads TGCGCCAGCAGCCCGACTAGCGGGAGAGAAGAGACCCAGTACTTC.

The chain combines TRBV2 with TRBJ1-5; D ambiguous. CDR3 length: 14 residues. Trimming stripped 2 bases from V and 4 bases from J, with 9 bases between. The germline V gene encodes CDR1 SNHLY and CDR2 FYNNEI. CDR3 DNA sequence: TGTGCCAGCAGTGAATTCCTCAGAAATCAGCCCCAGCATTTT. It yields the protein CASSEFLRNQPQHF. Drawing the rest from reference TRBV2 and TRBJ1-5, the complete variable domain is EPEVTQTPSHQVTQMGQEVILRCVPISNHLYFYWYRQILGQKVEFLVSFYNNEISEKSEIFDDQFSVERPDGSNFTLKIRSTKLEDSAMYFCASSEFLRNQPQHFGDGTRLSIL.

This chain joins TRBV5-1 and TRBJ1-2, with a tentative D call TRBD1 (6 bases). CDR3 length equals 14 residues. In germline, CDR1 is SGHRS, CDR2 YFSETQ. The V and J ends lost 4 bases and 6 bases respectively, with 16 bases between them. CDR3 DNA sequence: TGCGCCAGCAGCCGAAACCAGGGGAACGATGGCTACACCTTC. Encoded protein: CASSRNQGNDGYTF.

This clone was seen once. V and J are TRBV6-5 and TRBJ2-7; a possible D gene is TRBD1 (6 bases). The CDR3 consists of 16 residues. Germline CDR1 is MNHEY and CDR2 is SVGAGI. Trimming cost V 4 bases and J 4 bases, with 20 bases left between them. The CDR3 sequence is CASSWGQQAVGYEQYF. CDR3 bases: TGTGCCAGCAGTTGGGGGCAGCAGGCCGTCGGGTACGAGCAGTACTTC.

V usage is TRBV6-5 and J usage is TRBJ2-2, with D tentatively TRBD1 (6 bases). The V end was cut by 6 bases, the J end by 6 bases, with 11 bases between. CDR3 length: 13 residues. Germline assignment: CDR1 MNHEY and CDR2 SVGAGI. The CDR3 region is CASSSTGPGELFF. CDR3 DNA sequence: TGTGCCAGCAGCTCGACAGGCCCCGGGGAGCTGTTTTTT.

As DNA, the CDR3 is TGCAGCGTTGCGGACAGGGTGTCCGGGGAGCTGTTTTTT. It yields the protein CSVADRVSGELFF. The chain carries TRBV29-1 and TRBJ2-2; 8 nucleotides match TRBD1. CDR3 size: 13 residues. Unmatched junction bases numbered 4, after V lost 4 bases and J lost 6 bases. Germline V gene lookup returns CDR1 SQVTM and CDR2 ANQGSEA.

V gene TRBV7-3 combines with J gene TRBJ1-1; 9 bases are a match to TRBD1. Germline CDR1 SGHTA, CDR2 FQGTGA. V gave up 4 bases and J gave up 7 bases; unmatched junction bases: 4. The CDR3 is 13 amino acids. The CDR3 loop is CASSSQGASEAFF. The DNA for the CDR3 is TGTGCCAGCAGCTCACAGGGGGCTAGTGAAGCTTTCTTT. The full variable domain, in which reference TRBV7-3 and TRBJ1-1 provide the parts outside the CDR3, is GAGVSQTPSNKVTEKGKYVELRCDPISGHTALYWYRQSLGQGPEFLIYFQGTGAADDSGLPNDRFFAVRPEGSVSTLKIQRTERGDSAVYLCASSSQGASEAFFGQGTRLTVV.

This sequence joins TRBV6-4 and TRBJ1-1; D is uncertain. The CDR3 has 16 residues. The V end lost 4 bases, the J end lost 1 base, and 16 bases lay between the germline ends. Germline assignment: CDR1 MRHNA and CDR2 SNTAGT. CDR3 coding DNA: TGTGCCAGCAGTGGAGGAGGGAAGAAAGGGAACACTGAAGCTTTCTTT. Translated: CASSGGGKKGNTEAFF.

V is TRBV29-1 and J is TRBJ1-2; 12 nucleotides agree with TRBD1. Germline V gene sequence: CDR1 SQVTM, CDR2 ANQGSEA. The length of the CDR3 is 14 residues. V lost 0 bases, J lost 6 bases, and 2 bases stayed unmatched. The CDR3 DNA reads as TGCAGCGTTGAAGAGGGACAGGGGGCAAATGGCTACACCTTC. Its translation: CSVEEGQGANGYTF.

The genes are TRBV29-1 and TRBJ1-1, with D tentatively TRBD1 (5 bases). The CDR3 contains 13 residues. Between the trimmed V and J ends, which lost 6 bases and 5 bases, there was a span of 16 bases. Germline V gene sequence: CDR1 SQVTM, CDR2 ANQGSEA. CDR3 coding DNA: TGCAGCGTCGAGGATGGGGCGCGGACTGAAGCTTTCTTT. Translated: CSVEDGARTEAFF.

This chain uses TRBV7-6 with TRBJ2-7, with D hard to call. The germline V and J ends were trimmed by 0 bases and 0 bases, with 3 bases remaining between them. The germline V gene encodes CDR1 SGHVS and CDR2 FNYEAQ. The CDR3 totals 13 residues. In DNA, the CDR3 is TGTGCCAGCAGCTTAGCCAGCTCCTACGAGCAGTACTTC. This codes for CASSLASSYEQYF.

The chain combines TRBV7-2 with TRBJ1-2, with unresolved D. V shed 1 base and J shed 4 bases, with 7 bases lying between them. The CDR3 spans 13 residues. CDR1 is SGHTA, CDR2 FQGNSA, per germline. The CDR3 loop is CASSLDIGYGYTF. For the CDR3, the DNA is TGTGCCAGCAGCTTAGACATTGGCTATGGCTACACCTTC.